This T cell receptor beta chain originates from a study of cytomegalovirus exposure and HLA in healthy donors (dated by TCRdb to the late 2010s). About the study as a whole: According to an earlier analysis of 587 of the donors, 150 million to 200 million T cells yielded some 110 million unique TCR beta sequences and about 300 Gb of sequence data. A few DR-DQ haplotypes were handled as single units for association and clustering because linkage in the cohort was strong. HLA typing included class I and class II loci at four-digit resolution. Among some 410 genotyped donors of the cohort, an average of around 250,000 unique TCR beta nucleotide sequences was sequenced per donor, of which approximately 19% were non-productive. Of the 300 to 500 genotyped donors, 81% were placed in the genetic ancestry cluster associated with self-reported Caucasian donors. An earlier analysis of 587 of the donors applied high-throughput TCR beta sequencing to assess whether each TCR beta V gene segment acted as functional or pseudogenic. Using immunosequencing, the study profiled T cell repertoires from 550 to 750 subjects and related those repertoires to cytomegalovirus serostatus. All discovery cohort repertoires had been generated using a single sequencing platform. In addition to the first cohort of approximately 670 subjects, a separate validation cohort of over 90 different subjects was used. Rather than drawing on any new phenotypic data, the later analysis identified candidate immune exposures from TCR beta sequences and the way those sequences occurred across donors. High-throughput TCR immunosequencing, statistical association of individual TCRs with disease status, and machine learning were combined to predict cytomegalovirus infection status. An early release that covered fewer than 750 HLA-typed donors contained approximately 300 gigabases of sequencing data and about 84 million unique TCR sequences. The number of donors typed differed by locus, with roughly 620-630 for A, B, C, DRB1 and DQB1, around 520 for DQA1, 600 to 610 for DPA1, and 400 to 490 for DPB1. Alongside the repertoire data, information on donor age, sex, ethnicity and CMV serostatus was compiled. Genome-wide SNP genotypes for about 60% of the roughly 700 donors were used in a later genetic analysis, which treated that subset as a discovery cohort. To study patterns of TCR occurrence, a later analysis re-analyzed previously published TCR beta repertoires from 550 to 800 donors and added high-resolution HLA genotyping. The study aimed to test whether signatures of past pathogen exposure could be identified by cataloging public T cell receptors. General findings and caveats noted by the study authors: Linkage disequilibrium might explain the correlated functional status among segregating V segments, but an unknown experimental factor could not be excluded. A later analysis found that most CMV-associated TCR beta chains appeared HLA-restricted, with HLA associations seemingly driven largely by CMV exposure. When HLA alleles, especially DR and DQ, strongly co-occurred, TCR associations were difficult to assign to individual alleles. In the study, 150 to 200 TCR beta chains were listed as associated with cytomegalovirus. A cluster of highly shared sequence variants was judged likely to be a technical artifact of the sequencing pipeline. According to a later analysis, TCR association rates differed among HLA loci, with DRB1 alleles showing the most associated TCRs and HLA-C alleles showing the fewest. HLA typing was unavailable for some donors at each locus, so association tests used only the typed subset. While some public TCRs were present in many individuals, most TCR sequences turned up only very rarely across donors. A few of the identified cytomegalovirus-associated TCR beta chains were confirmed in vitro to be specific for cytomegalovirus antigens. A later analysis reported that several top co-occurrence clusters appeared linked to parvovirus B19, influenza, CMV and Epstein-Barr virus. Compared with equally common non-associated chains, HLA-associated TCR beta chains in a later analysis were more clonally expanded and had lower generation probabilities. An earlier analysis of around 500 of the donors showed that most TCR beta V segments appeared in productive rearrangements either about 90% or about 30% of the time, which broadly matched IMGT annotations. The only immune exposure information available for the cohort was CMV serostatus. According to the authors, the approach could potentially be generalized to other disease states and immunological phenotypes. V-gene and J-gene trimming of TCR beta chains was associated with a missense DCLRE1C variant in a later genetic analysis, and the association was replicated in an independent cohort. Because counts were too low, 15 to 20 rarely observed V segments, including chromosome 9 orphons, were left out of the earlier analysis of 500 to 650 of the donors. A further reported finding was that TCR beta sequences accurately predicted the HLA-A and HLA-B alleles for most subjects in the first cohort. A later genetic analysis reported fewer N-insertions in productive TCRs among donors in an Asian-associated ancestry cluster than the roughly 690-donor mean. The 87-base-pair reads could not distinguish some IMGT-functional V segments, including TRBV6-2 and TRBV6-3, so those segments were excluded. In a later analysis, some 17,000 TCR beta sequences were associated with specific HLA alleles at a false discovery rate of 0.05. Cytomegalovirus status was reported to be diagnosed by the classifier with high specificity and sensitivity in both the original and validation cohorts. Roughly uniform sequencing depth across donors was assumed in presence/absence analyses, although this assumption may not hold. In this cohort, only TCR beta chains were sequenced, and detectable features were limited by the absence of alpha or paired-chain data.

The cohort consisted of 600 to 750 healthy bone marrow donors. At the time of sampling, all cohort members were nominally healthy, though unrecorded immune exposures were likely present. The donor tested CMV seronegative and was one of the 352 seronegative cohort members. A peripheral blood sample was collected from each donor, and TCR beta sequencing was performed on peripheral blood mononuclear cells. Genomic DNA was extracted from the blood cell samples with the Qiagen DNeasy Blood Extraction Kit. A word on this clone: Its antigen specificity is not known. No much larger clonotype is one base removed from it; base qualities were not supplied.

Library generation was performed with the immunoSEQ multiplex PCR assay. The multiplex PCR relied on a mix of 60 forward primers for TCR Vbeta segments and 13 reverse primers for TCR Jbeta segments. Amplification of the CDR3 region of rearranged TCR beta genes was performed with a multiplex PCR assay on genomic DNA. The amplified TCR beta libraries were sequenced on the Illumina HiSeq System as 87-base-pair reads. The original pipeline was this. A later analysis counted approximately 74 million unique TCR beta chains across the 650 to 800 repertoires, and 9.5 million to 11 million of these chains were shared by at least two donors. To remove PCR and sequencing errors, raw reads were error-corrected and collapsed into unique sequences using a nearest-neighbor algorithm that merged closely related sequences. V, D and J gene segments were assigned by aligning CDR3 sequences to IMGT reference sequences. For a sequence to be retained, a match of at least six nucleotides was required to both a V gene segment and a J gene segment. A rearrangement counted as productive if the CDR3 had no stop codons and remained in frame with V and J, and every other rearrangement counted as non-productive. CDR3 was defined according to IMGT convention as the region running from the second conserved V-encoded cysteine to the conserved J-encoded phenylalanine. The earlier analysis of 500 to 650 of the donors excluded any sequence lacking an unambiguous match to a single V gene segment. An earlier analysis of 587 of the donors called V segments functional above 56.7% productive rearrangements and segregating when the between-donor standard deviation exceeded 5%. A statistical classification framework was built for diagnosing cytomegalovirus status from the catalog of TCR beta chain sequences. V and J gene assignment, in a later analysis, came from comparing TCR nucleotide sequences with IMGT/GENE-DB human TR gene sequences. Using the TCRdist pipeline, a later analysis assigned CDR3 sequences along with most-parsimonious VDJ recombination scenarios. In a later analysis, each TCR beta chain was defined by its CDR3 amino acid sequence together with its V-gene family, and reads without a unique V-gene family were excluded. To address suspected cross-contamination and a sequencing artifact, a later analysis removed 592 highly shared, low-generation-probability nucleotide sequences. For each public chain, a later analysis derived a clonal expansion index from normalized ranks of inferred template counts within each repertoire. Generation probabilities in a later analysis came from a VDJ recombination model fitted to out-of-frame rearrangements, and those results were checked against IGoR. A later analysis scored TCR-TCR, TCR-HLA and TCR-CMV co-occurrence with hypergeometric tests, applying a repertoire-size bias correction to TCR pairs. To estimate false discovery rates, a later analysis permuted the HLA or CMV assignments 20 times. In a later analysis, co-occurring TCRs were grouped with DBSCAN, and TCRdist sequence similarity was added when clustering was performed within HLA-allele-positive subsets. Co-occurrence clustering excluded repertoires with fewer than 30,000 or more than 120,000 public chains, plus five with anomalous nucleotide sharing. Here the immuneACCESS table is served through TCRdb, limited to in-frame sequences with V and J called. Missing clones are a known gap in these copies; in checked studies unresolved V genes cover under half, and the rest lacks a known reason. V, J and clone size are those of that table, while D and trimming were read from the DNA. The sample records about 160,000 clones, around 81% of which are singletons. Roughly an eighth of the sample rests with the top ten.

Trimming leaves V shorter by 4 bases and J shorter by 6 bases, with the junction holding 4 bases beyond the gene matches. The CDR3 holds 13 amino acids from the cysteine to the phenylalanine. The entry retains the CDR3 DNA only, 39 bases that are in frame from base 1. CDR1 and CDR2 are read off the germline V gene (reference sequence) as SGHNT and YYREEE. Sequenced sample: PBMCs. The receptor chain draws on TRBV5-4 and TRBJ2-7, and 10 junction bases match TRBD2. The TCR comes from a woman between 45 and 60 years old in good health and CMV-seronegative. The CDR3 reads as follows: CASSPQRGGEQYF. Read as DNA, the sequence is TGTGCCAGCAGCCCCCAGCGGGGGGGCGAGCAGTACTTC.